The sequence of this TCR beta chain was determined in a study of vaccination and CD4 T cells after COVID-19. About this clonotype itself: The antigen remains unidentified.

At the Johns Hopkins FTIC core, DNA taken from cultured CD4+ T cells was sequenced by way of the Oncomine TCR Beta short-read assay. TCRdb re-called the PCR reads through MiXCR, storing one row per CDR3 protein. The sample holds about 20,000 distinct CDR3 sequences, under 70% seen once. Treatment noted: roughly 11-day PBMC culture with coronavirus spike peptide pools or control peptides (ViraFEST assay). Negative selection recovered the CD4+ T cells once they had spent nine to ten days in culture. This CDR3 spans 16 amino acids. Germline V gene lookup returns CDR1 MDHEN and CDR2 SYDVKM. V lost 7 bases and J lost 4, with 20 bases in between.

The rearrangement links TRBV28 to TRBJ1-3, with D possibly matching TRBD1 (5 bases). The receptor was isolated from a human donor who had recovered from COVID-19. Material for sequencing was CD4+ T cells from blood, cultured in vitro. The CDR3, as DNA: TGTGCCAGCACCTCTCCGCGGGGGGTCTCCGGAAACACCATATATTTT. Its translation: CASTSPRGVSGNTIYF. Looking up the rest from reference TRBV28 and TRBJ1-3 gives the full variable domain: DVKVTQSSRYLVKRTGEKVFLECVQDMDHENMFWYRQDPGLGLRLIYFSYDVKMKEKGDIPEGYSVSREKKERFSLILESASTNQTSMYLCASTSPRGVSGNTIYFGEGSWLTVV.